A few counts support the clone carrying this T cell receptor (beta chain). What it binds is not known. These data are taken from a study of blood T cells in healthy people across ages. Across the whole study: Capturing about one barcoded beta molecule per two T cells was achieved by template switching.

Study-wide findings and caveats: Expanded clonotype shifts may have been confounded, as the donors had an unknown CMV status. Estimated diversity across one million T cells was deemed an underestimate.

Sample-barcoded 5' priming and a J-beta primer mix drove a second PCR of roughly 7 to 11 cycles. TCRdb re-called the 5' RACE reads with MiXCR, one entry per CDR3 protein. There are 1.5 million to 1.8 million distinct CDR3 sequences in the sample; about 45% occur only once, and just over 4% lies in the top ten. Trimming pared 1 base from V and 1 base from J, leaving 8 bases between. CDR1 SQVTM and CDR2 ANQGSEA come from the germline V gene. The CDR3 loop spans 13 amino acids. The specimen sequenced was blood. The rearrangement uses TRBV29-1 and TRBJ2-7, with unresolved D. The sequence came from a woman in her late teens or twenties in good health. The CDR3 loop is CSVEATESYEQYF. The CDR3 coding sequence is TGCAGCGTTGAAGCAACAGAATCCTACGAGCAGTACTTC.